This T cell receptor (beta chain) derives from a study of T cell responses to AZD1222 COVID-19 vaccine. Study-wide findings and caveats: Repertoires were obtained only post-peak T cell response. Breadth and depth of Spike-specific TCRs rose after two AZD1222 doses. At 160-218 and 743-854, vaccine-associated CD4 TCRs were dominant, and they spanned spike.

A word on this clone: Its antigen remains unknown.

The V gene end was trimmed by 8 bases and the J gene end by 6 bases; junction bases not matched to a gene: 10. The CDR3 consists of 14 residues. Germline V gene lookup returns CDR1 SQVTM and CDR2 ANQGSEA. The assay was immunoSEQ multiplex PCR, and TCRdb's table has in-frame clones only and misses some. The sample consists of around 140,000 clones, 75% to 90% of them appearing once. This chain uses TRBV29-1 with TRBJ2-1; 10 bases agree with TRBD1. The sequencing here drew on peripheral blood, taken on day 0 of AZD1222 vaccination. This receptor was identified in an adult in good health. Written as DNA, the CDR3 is TGCAGCCTTTCCGTGGGGACAGGGGCCAATGAGCAGTTCTTC. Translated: CSLSVGTGANEQFF.